This is a list of T cell receptor beta chains from one sample in a study of cytomegalovirus exposure and HLA in healthy donors. Measured with immunoSEQ multiplex PCR; TCRdb has only the in-frame clones, and not every one. The table includes about 140,000 clones, 80% to 85% detected once. The sequenced sample consisted of PBMCs. The receptors shown here come from a female donor in good health and CMV-seronegative. Both conserved end residues are part of each CDR3. A D gene is named only where the DNA matches it firmly.

TGTGCCAGTAGTATCTCCCCCCCGAGGAACACTGAAGCTTTCTTT,CASSISPPRNTEAFF,TRBV19,TRBJ1-1,.
TGCGCCAGCAGCTTAGGGACAGGGGTAGGCTACACCTTC,CASSLGTGVGYTF,TRBV5-1,TRBJ1-2,TRBD1
TGTGCCATCAGTGAGCGTGGGAGGGCCATCAATGAGCAGTTCTTC,CAISERGRAINEQFF,TRBV10-3,TRBJ2-1,TRBD2
TGCAGCGTTGTGAGGTATAACACTGAAGCTTTCTTT,CSVVRYNTEAFF,TRBV29-1,TRBJ1-1,.
TGTGCCAGCAGAATAGCGGGAGCGGGTGAGACCCAGTACTTC,CASRIAGAGETQYF,TRBV11-2,TRBJ2-5,TRBD2
TGTGCCAGCAGTGTAACTGATAACTATGGCTACACCTTC,CASSVTDNYGYTF,TRBV6-1,TRBJ1-2,.
TGCGCCAGCAGCGGGACACTTAACAATGAGCAGTTCTTC,CASSGTLNNEQFF,TRBV4-1,TRBJ2-1,.
TGTGCCTGGAGTCGGGGAAGTGAGCAGTTCTTC,CAWSRGSEQFF,TRBV30,TRBJ2-1,.
TGCAGCGTTGACCGGGGGGCTGGTAGCGGGAGAAACAATGAGCAGTTCTTC,CSVDRGAGSGRNNEQFF,TRBV29-1,TRBJ2-1,TRBD2
TGTGCCAGCAGCGGGGGTAGGAATGAGCAGTTCTTC,CASSGGRNEQFF,TRBV28,TRBJ2-1,.
TGTGCCAGCAGCTTGGACGGGACAGACTCTGGAAACACCATATATTTT,CASSLDGTDSGNTIYF,TRBV5-4,TRBJ1-3,TRBD1
TGTGCCAGCAGCTTGGGAGTAGCGGAGGCGGGGGAGGAGCTGTTTTTT,CASSLGVAEAGEELFF,TRBV7-9,TRBJ2-2,TRBD2
TGTGCCAGCAGTGGAACGGGAGGGCCGAACTACAATGAGCAGTTCTTC,CASSGTGGPNYNEQFF,TRBV25-1,TRBJ2-1,TRBD2
TGCGCCAGCAGTGACCCGGGAGGAACGGGTCCCCAAAACATTCAGTACTTC,CASSDPGGTGPQNIQYF,TRBV10-1,TRBJ2-4,TRBD2